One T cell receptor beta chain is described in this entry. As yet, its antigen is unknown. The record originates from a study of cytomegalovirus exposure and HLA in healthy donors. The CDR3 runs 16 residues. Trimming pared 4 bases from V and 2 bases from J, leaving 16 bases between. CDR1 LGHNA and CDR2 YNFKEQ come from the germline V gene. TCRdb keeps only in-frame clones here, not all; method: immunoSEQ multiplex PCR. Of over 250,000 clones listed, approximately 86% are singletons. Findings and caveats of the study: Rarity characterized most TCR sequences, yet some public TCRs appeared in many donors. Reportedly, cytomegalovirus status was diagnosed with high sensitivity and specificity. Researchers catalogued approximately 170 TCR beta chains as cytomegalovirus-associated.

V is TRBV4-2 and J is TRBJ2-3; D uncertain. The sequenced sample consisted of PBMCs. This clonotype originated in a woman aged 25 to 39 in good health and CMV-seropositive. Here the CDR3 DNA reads TGTGCCAGCAGCCCCCAGTCTGAAACCTACACAGATACGCAGTATTTT. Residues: CASSPQSETYTDTQYF.